This paragraph covers one TCR beta chain sequence. Some clones are missing from TCRdb's copy, which holds only in-frame ones; the method was immunoSEQ multiplex PCR. The sample holds 70,000 to 85,000 clones, around 97% seen once. The length of the CDR3 is 13 residues. CDR1 is SEHNR, CDR2 FQNEAQ, per germline (reference sequence). The ends were cut back, 5 bases at V and 5 bases at J, with 12 bases in the middle. The data belong to a study of technical replicates of blood from a handful of donors. The TCR comes from a human donor in good health. The chain carries TRBV7-9 and TRBJ1-1; possibly TRBD1 for D (5 bases). Sequencing was done on a sample of T cells isolated from PBMCs. CDR3 in DNA: TGTGCCAGCAGCCTGGGTGGGGGGACTGAAGCTTTCTTT. This encodes CASSLGGGTEAFF.